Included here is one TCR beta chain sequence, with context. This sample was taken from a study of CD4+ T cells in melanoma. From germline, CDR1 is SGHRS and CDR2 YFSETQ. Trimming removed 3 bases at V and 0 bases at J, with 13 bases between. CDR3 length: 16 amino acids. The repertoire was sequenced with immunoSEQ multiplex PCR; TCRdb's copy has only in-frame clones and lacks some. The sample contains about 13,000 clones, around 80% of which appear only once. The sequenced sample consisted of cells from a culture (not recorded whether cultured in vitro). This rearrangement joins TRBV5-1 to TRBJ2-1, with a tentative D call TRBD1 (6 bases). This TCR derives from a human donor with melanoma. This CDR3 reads CASSSLQGSSYNEQFF. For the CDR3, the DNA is TGCGCCAGCAGCTCCCTACAGGGAAGCTCCTACAATGAGCAGTTCTTC.